Described below is a single TCR beta chain sequence and its context. It has no known antigen specificity. Base-call qualities are not available, and no considerably larger clone is one nucleotide away. These data come from a study of shared T cell receptors in the human thymus (dated by TCRdb to the early 2020s). Context from the whole study: The study examined how self-reactive, shared T-cell receptor alpha chains are generated in the human thymus.

Germline trimming: 7 bases from V, 5 bases from J; junction bases outside gene matches: 2. From the germline V gene, CDR1 is MNHEY and CDR2 is SVGAGI. Including cysteine and phenylalanine, the CDR3 has 13 amino acids. Just the 39-base CDR3 DNA is kept, in frame starting at base 1. Preparation of the library involved the immunoSEQ multiplex PCR assay. Sourced from immuneACCESS, this table was stored by TCRdb with only in-frame sequences that have V and J called. A share of the clones is absent; for the studies checked, an unresolved V gene accounts for under half, and the remainder has no known explanation. Present in this sample are over 65,000 clones, 90% to 95% of which were seen just once. Less than 0.04% of the sample comes from the top ten.

Sequencing was done on a sample of thymocytes. The V and J segments used are TRBV6-5 and TRBJ2-1; 10 bases in the junction line up with TRBD2. This receptor was taken from a human donor. Read as DNA, the sequence is TGTGCCAGCACAGCGGGGGGGAACAATGAGCAGTTCTTC. The translation is CASTAGGNNEQFF.